This TCR beta chain was recorded in a study of T-cell reconstitution after alpha-beta-depleted transplantation in children. Study-level results: Elevated TCRbeta diversity at day 60 was traced, in some patients, to surviving recipient T cells and thymic progenitors. Two months or so post-transplant, alpha-beta T cells reportedly derived from several hundred expanded graft clones. Among T cells one year after transplant, newly produced cells accounted for most counts and diversity.

A TCRbeta library incorporating unique molecular identifiers was prepared. TCRdb reanalysed the PCR reads using MiXCR and keeps one entry per CDR3 protein. Here the sample spans about 300,000 distinct CDR3 sequences, roughly 7.8% being singletons. This clonotype was detected ten times or more. Its antigen remains unidentified. Here the sequenced sample was peripheral blood, taken 360 days after TCRalphabeta/CD19-depleted stem cell transplant. This sequence originates from a female patient aged 2-9 years who had a stem cell transplant for Fanconi anemia, so the T cells may come from the graft donor.

The chain's CDR3 is CASSYNRGQGYTF. The CDR3 DNA reads TGTGCCAGCAGTTACAACAGGGGGCAGGGCTACACCTTC. This chain links TRBV28 with TRBJ1-2; TRBD1 aligns across 9 bases. The CDR3 is 13 residues long. With 4 bases clipped from V and 8 bases from J, the junction kept 5 bases outside the gene matches. Germline V lookup: CDR1 MDHEN, CDR2 SYDVKM.